The clone carrying this T cell receptor beta chain was counted between two and nine times. From RNA transcripts, TCR beta CDR3 regions were amplified. A first-round RT-PCR of the TCR CDR3 used the HTBI primer set. TCRdb re-called the multiplex PCR reads with MiXCR, one entry per CDR3 protein. Of approximately 590,000 distinct CDR3 sequences in the sample, 15% to 18% are singletons; the top ten hold about 7%. The data were obtained in a study of T cells in Graves' hyperthyroidism and ophthalmopathy. The receptor was derived from a woman in her twenties or thirties with Graves' hyperthyroidism. Sequenced material: blood.

The CDR3 region is CASSRGGPYGYTF. The CDR3 DNA is TGTGCCAGCAGTCGAGGGGGCCCCTATGGCTACACCTTC. The gene calls are TRBV28 and TRBJ1-2; 7 nucleotides align to TRBD1. J lost 4 bases, V lost 5 bases, and 4 bases had no gene match. The CDR3 sequence is 13 residues long. CDR1 is MDHEN, CDR2 SYDVKM, per germline.